This TCR beta chain was recorded in a study of cytomegalovirus exposure and HLA in healthy donors. For the study at large: Some 80 million unique TCRs from HLA-typed donors were held in an early data release.

There are a few counts of this clone. No antigen is known for it. Germline V gene data show CDR1 as SEHNR and CDR2 as FQNEAQ (reference sequence). The CDR3 totals 14 residues. The germline V and J ends were trimmed by 5 bases and 3 bases, with 14 bases remaining between them. Among the donors, all were healthy bone marrow donors. PCR primers comprised 60 Vbeta and 13 Jbeta primers. The method was immunoSEQ multiplex PCR; TCRdb's version includes in-frame clones alone and lacks a portion of them. Altogether roughly 100,000 clones are present, approximately 70% being singletons, with the ten largest covering roughly 3.2%. General study results and limits: With DRB1 most and HLA-C fewest, TCR association rates differed between HLA loci in a later analysis. The likely origin of a cluster of highly shared sequence variants was a sequencing artifact.

This TCR was recovered from a man under 40 in good health and CMV-seronegative. Specimen: PBMCs. This chain connects TRBV7-9 to TRBJ2-7, with a weak D call TRBD1 (6 bases). The CDR3 spells CASSRGLRGYEQYF. In DNA, the CDR3 is TGTGCCAGCAGCCGTGGCCTCAGGGGCTACGAGCAGTACTTC. Full variable domain (remainder filled in from reference TRBV7-9 and TRBJ2-7): DTGVSQNPRHKITKRGQNVTFRCDPISEHNRLYWYRQTLGQGPEFLTYFQNEAQLEKSRLLSDRFSAERPKGSFSTLEIQRTEQGDSAMYLCASSRGLRGYEQYFGPGTRLTVT.